A single T cell receptor beta chain is shown here with its context. Antigen specificity is unknown. This record comes from a study of regulatory T cells in long-lasting Graves disease. About the research overall: Freshly diagnosed Graves' patients had used antithyroid drugs for under 3 months.

This CDR3 contains 16 residues. Trimming shortened V by 0 bases and J by 5 bases, and 14 bases separated the two germline ends. The germline CDR1 and CDR2 sequences are LNHNV and YYDKDF (reference sequence). Investigators prepared the TCR beta libraries by applying iRepertoire HTBI primers and Arm-PCR of CDR3 regions. Each CDR3 protein is one row after TCRdb ran MiXCR on the multiplex PCR reads. The data contain 550,000 to 650,000 distinct CDR3 sequences, 16% of them seen just once; the ten biggest clones take up approximately 12%. Time point indicated: newly diagnosed GD, antithyroid drugs for less than 3 months. Preparation of the TCR library used RNA extracted from PBMCs. Overall study findings and caveats: Newly diagnosed disease favored TRBV20-1 and TRBJ2-1 over persistent disease. Samples came from peripheral blood alone, without thyroid tissue.

Another study also made use of these data, one on T cells in Graves' hyperthyroidism and ophthalmopathy. Turning to that study: Most expanded thyroid clonotypes above 0.001 also appeared in blood.

The receptor was isolated from a man aged 18-30 years with Graves disease. This specimen consisted of peripheral blood mononuclear cells (PBMCs), obtained at new diagnosis, from a patient treated with antithyroid drugs. The gene calls are TRBV15 and TRBJ1-5; a possible D gene is TRBD1 (6 bases). CDR3 nucleotide sequence: TGTGCCACCAGCAGAGATCGGGGCAGGGGACATCAGCCCCAGCATTTT. This encodes CATSRDRGRGHQPQHF. Complete variable domain (other parts from reference TRBV15 and TRBJ1-5): DAMVIQNPRYQVTQFGKPVTLSCSQTLNHNVMYWYQQKSSQAPKLLFHYYDKDFNNEADTPDNFQSRRPNTSFCFLDIRSPGLGDTAMYLCATSRDRGRGHQPQHFGDGTRLSIL.